The 5 T cell receptor beta chains presented below share a single source sample, sequenced in a study of kidney transplant recipient with SARS-CoV-2 infection. TCRdb re-derived calls from the reads in MiXCR, one entry per CDR3 protein. The sample has under 250,000 distinct CDR3 sequences; under 30% are singletons. Sequenced here: a blood sample, sampled at baseline and between days 110 and 120 from a kidney transplant recipient. The receptor source for this set is a young adult male patient who had COVID-19 and was a kidney transplant recipient. Some of these T cells may belong to the graft donor.

This clonotype was picked up many times. J is TRBJ1-1 and V is TRBV6-2 or TRBV6-3; possible D gene TRBD1, 5 bases. Trimming took 4 bases from V and 3 from J, leaving 15 bases between them. The CDR3 has 15 residues. CDR1 MNHEY and CDR2 SVGEGT come from the germline V gene. CDR3 region: CASSWGEEGHTEAFF. The CDR3 nucleotides are TGTGCCAGCAGTTGGGGGGAGGAAGGGCACACTGAAGCTTTCTTT.

This clonotype has ten or more counts. This chain links TRBV3-1 with TRBJ2-2, with D hard to call. CDR1 is LGHDT, CDR2 YNNKEL, per germline (reference sequence). There are 18 residues in the CDR3. Trimming left V 4 bases short and J 5 bases short, with 23 bases between. The CDR3 bases are TGTGCCAGCAGCCCGGCTAATCCCATTTCAGGCTTGACCGGGGAGCTGTTTTTT. Its translation is CASSPANPISGLTGELFF.

This clonotype came up many times. V usage is TRBV12-3 or TRBV12-4 and J usage is TRBJ1-5; possible D gene TRBD1, 6 bases. The CDR3 spans 16 residues. Trimming shortened V by 2 bases and J by 3 bases, and 14 bases separated the two germline ends. The CDR3 loop is CASSLRTALYNQPQHF. The CDR3 DNA follows: TGTGCCAGCAGTTTAAGGACAGCCCTTTACAATCAGCCCCAGCATTTT.

This clonotype has a count of ten or more. The chain couples TRBV4-2 to TRBJ1-2; 9 positions match TRBD1. This CDR3 has 14 residues. With 1 base clipped from V and 7 bases from J, the junction kept 4 bases outside the gene matches. Germline V gene data show CDR1 as LGHNA and CDR2 as YNFKEQ. The chain's CDR3 is CASSQGTGVFGYTF. CDR3 sequence (DNA): TGTGCCAGCAGCCAAGGGACAGGGGTGTTTGGCTACACCTTC.

A note on this clonotype: A much larger clone lies one base from this, so it may be a read error. The J gene is TRBJ1-1, the V gene TRBV7-3; D not certain. In germline, CDR1 is SGHTA, CDR2 FQGTGA. This CDR3 is 14 amino acids long. Trimming left V 5 bases short and J 4 bases short, with 14 bases between. Written as DNA, the CDR3 is TGTGCCAGCAGCCCGGACGGGCTGAGCACTGAAGCTTTCTTT. Its translation: CASSPDGLSTEAFF.